These T cell receptor beta chains were read from a single sample in a study of blood T cell repertoires in COVID-19. The repertoire was sequenced with immunoSEQ multiplex PCR; TCRdb's copy has only in-frame clones and lacks some. This sample has 310,000 or so clones; around nine tenths occur once, and the top ten carry about 11%. The sequenced sample consisted of peripheral blood. The receptors come from a woman aged 25 to 39 with COVID-19, enrolled during active disease. Each CDR3 is given with its conserved first and last residue. Some rows mark clone size as missing; the rest say once, few, many or name a class of expanded clone.

NA	TRBV27	TRBJ2-2	CASSPYATGNTGELFF
NA	TRBV27	TRBJ2-2	CASSLSPLAGGELFF
once	TRBV19	TRBJ2-3	CASSIFTGGDTQYF
NA	TRBV28	TRBJ1-5	CASSLLILNSNQPQHF
NA	TRBV4-3	TRBJ2-1	CASSQDLSGPGSYNEQFF
NA	TRBV11-2	TRBJ2-7	CASSPPTGFHEQYF
NA	TRBV5-4	TRBJ2-5	CASSQGNRETQYF
NA	TRBV12-3/TRBV12-4	TRBJ1-1	CASSFSGNTEAFF
NA	TRBV7-2	TRBJ1-2	CASSLGLSGGYTF
few	TRBV7-9	TRBJ1-5	CASSYDGNRPQHF
once	TRBV13	TRBJ1-1	CASSLEIRGRLTEAFF
few	TRBV15	TRBJ2-3	CATRQLADTQYF
NA	TRBV30	TRBJ2-7	CAWSSNGEQYF
NA	TRBV18	TRBJ2-7	CASSPSSGSKYEQYF
NA	TRBV24-1	TRBJ2-1	CATSDLEGLYNEQFF
NA	TRBV11-2	TRBJ1-4	CASIGRGAVGNEKLFF
NA	TRBV5-6	TRBJ1-1	CASSREQVKVEAFF
NA	TRBV6-2/TRBV6-3	TRBJ2-7	CASSKRPQTSGSSYEQYF
once	TRBV7-6	TRBJ1-1	CASSLEATRDTEAFF
NA	TRBV24-1	TRBJ2-6	CATSEKIRGPGANVLTF
once	TRBV7-8	TRBJ2-5	CASSPGLAGIETQYF
NA	TRBV5-1	TRBJ1-1	CASSLTGGNTEAFF
NA	TRBV27	TRBJ2-1	CASGTGRGEQFF
NA	TRBV29-1	TRBJ1-1	CSVDRGNTEAFF
NA	TRBV18	TRBJ2-7	CASSPPAPRHEQYF
NA	TRBV2	TRBJ1-1	CASRSDRVTEAFF
once	TRBV5-5	TRBJ2-5	CASSLLQGDETQYF
NA	TRBV10-3	TRBJ2-5	CAISDGADQETQYF
NA	TRBV5-1	TRBJ2-1	CASSWGEDEQFF
NA	TRBV7-3	TRBJ2-1	CASSKRGQGADNEQFF
NA	TRBV6-5	TRBJ2-5	CASSYVGLSETQYF
NA	TRBV9	TRBJ2-1	CASSAPTTGNNEQFF
NA	TRBV18	TRBJ1-2	CASSPLEDQRYTF
once	TRBV19	TRBJ1-4	CASSSTLTTTNEKLFF
NA	TRBV9	TRBJ2-7	CASSGGQGPYEQYF
NA	TRBV5-1	TRBJ2-5	CASSAGLMDETQYF
NA	TRBV10-1	TRBJ2-1	CASSTGYNEQFF
NA	TRBV6-5	TRBJ2-5	CASTFPGSETQYF
NA	TRBV29-1	TRBJ1-1	CSSTEQGNTEAFF
NA	TRBV6-5	TRBJ1-2	CASSYNGADGYTF
NA	TRBV10-3	TRBJ1-4	CAIRETDRVRGKLFF
NA	TRBV4-1	TRBJ2-5	CASSQDLGEVGETQYF
NA	TRBV5-6	TRBJ1-3	CASSLIGGSGNTIYF
NA	TRBV7-9	TRBJ2-7	CASSFSRQGPTNTYEQYF
once	TRBV29-1	TRBJ2-7	CSVEVRQSSYEQYF
NA	TRBV5-1	TRBJ2-1	CASSPGLAGINEQFF
NA	TRBV19	TRBJ1-1	CASSQDRFSTEAFF
NA	TRBV5-4	TRBJ2-7	CASSLERLGEQYF
NA	TRBV30	TRBJ2-7	CAWSRTGAYEQYF
NA	TRBV6-1	TRBJ1-2	CASREGTSRNYGYTF
few	TRBV27	TRBJ2-7	CASSGVAGALEQYF
NA	TRBV4-1	TRBJ1-1	CASSQVYRGNTEAFF
NA	TRBV2	TRBJ2-7	CASTGGTGGEQYF